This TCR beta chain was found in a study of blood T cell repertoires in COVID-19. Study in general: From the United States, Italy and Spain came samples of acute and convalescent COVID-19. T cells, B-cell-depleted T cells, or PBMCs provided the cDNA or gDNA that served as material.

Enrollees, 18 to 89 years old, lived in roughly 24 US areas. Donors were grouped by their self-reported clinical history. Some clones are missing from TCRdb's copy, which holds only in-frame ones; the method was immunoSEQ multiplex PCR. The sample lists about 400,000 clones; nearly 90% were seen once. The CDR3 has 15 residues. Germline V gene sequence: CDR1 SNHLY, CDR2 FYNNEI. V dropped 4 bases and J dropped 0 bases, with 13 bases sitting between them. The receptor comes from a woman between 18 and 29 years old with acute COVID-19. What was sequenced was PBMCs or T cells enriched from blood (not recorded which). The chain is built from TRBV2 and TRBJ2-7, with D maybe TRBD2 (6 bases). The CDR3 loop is CASSGRETSSYEQYF. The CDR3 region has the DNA TGTGCCAGCAGTGGCCGGGAGACTAGCTCCTACGAGCAGTACTTC.